One and the same sample provided the 24 T cell receptor beta chains below, sequenced in a study of blood T cell repertoires in COVID-19. Libraries were prepared by immunoSEQ multiplex PCR; TCRdb keeps only in-frame clonotypes and omits some of them. The sample has roughly 200,000 clones, about 87% seen once; the top ten hold more than 2.5%. What was sequenced was PBMCs or T cells enriched from blood (not recorded which). These receptors were taken from a woman between 25 and 40 years old who had recovered from COVID-19.

CDR3 sequence: CATSDLAHF. DNA of the CDR3: TGTGCCACCAGTGATTTAGCGCATTTT. V is TRBV24-1 and J is TRBJ1-5; D ambiguous. Trimming took 1 base from V and 15 from J, leaving 3 bases between them. CDR1 KGHDR and CDR2 SFDVKD come from the germline V gene. The CDR3 runs 9 residues.

The table lists this clone with a count of one. The chain uses TRBV3-1 (or the pseudogene TRBV3-2) and TRBJ2-1; the match to TRBD2 covers 13 bases. CDR1 is LGHDT and CDR2 is YNNKEL in the germline V gene (reference sequence). J was trimmed by 4 bases and V by 3 bases; bases with no gene match: 9. The CDR3 extends over 18 amino acids. CDR3 residues: CASSHLGLAGVPYNEQFF. Here the CDR3 DNA reads TGTGCCAGCAGCCACCTCGGACTAGCGGGGGTCCCGTACAATGAGCAGTTCTTC.

This chain uses TRBV14 with TRBJ2-5, with 10 bases fitting TRBD2. The CDR3 has 18 amino acids. Germline values: CDR1 SGHDN, CDR2 FVKESK. V gave up 0 bases and J gave up 1 base; unmatched junction bases: 8. The CDR3 DNA reads TGTGCCAGCAGCCAAGATGAGGTTCTAGCGGGGGCCCAAGAGACCCAGTACTTC. Encoded protein: CASSQDEVLAGAQETQYF.

The V call is TRBV2, the J call TRBJ2-3, with D possibly TRBD1 on 6 matching bases. Trimming removed 6 bases from V and 2 bases from J, with 15 bases in between. Germline V gives CDR1 SNHLY, CDR2 FYNNEI. The CDR3 sequence is 15 residues long. The CDR3 reads CASSLAGVPTDTQYF. For the CDR3, the DNA is TGTGCCAGCAGCCTTGCAGGGGTCCCCACAGATACGCAGTATTTT. The whole variable domain, remainder taken from reference TRBV2 and TRBJ2-3, is EPEVTQTPSHQVTQMGQEVILRCVPISNHLYFYWYRQILGQKVEFLVSFYNNEISEKSEIFDDQFSVERPDGSNFTLKIRSTKLEDSAMYFCASSLAGVPTDTQYFGPGTRLTVL.

This chain joins TRBV19 and TRBJ1-1, with D possibly TRBD1 on 5 matching bases. Trimming cost V 7 bases and J 3 bases, with 18 bases left between them. CDR1 and CDR2 from the germline V gene are LNHDA and SQIVND (reference sequence). The CDR3 contains 15 residues. This CDR3 reads CASILVRGGYTEAFF. The CDR3 coding sequence is TGTGCCAGTATTCTTGTAAGGGGAGGGTACACTGAAGCTTTCTTT.

V usage is TRBV4-1 and J usage is TRBJ1-1; D not certain. Trimming removed 0 bases at V and 4 bases at J, with 18 bases between. CDR3 size: 17 residues. CDR1 is MGHRA, CDR2 YSYEKL, per germline. Here the CDR3 DNA reads TGCGCCAGCAGCCAAGATCCCCCCGTGGTCGAGGGCACTGAAGCTTTCTTT. The encoded protein is CASSQDPPVVEGTEAFF.

This clone has a single count. This chain uses TRBV4-2 with TRBJ1-1, with D perhaps TRBD1 (6 bases). V lost 4 bases to trimming and J lost 4 bases, with 19 bases between them. CDR1 is LGHNA and CDR2 is YNFKEQ in the germline V gene. The CDR3 extends over 16 amino acids. The CDR3 coding sequence is TGTGCCAGCAGCCCCCCCTCGACACAGGGTAGCACTGAAGCTTTCTTT. Its protein product is CASSPPSTQGSTEAFF.

The chain links TRBV3-1 (or the pseudogene TRBV3-2) to TRBJ2-1; TRBD2 matches 10 bases. The J segment lost 5 bases and the V segment lost 4 bases, leaving 8 bases of the junction unmatched. CDR1 is LGHDT, CDR2 YNNKEL, per germline (reference sequence). There are 16 residues in the CDR3. The chain's CDR3 is CASSRTGTSVNNEQFF. The CDR3 DNA sequence: TGTGCCAGCAGCCGAACCGGGACTAGCGTCAACAATGAGCAGTTCTTC.

The genes are TRBV3-1 (or the pseudogene TRBV3-2) and TRBJ2-2; tentative D call: TRBD1 (6 bases). The ends were cut back, 5 bases at V and 3 bases at J, with 10 bases in the middle. Germline V lookup: CDR1 LGHDT, CDR2 YNNKEL (reference sequence). The CDR3 has 14 residues. CDR3 amino acids: CASSNNRDTGELFF. The CDR3 nucleotides read TGTGCCAGCAGCAACAACAGGGACACCGGGGAGCTGTTTTTT.

This clone was seen once. V is TRBV29-1 and J is TRBJ2-3, with TRBD1 matching 10 bases. V lost 7 bases to trimming and J lost 0 bases; unmatched junction nucleotides: 4. This CDR3 comprises 14 residues. Germline-derived CDR1 and CDR2 are SQVTM and ANQGSEA. The CDR3 coding sequence is TGCAGCGCGGGACAGGGGCAAAGCACAGATACGCAGTATTTT. Translation gives CSAGQGQSTDTQYF.

The rearrangement joins TRBV12-2 to TRBJ1-2; the table's TRBD1 call for D was not verified on the DNA. TRBV12-2 is described as a pseudogene. The CDR3 spans 13 residues. CDR3 in DNA: TGTGCAAGTCGCTTATTGGGGGACAGGTATTACACCTTC. This gives the protein CASRLLGDRYYTF.

The DNA for the CDR3 is TGTGCCAGCACCCTTGTTGGGGGGACTAATGAAAAACTGTTTTTT. As protein: CASTLVGGTNEKLFF. This sequence joins TRBV5-6 and TRBJ1-4; TRBD1 might be the D (5 bases). Germline CDR1 SGHDT, CDR2 YYEEEE. CDR3 length: 15 residues. With 6 bases removed from V and 2 bases from J, the gap between germline ends came to 14 bases.

This rearrangement joins TRBV9 to TRBJ1-2; TRBD1 agrees at 9 bases. The CDR3 length is 15 residues. CDR1 and CDR2 from the germline V gene are SGDLS and YYNGEE. The V segment lost 4 bases and the J segment 5 bases; nucleotides outside the gene matches: 9. CDR3 bases: TGTGCCAGCAGCCCAGGGGGGGGACAGGGATATGGCTACACCTTC. Encoded protein: CASSPGGGQGYGYTF.

This chain connects TRBV16 to TRBJ1-2; the match to TRBD1 covers 9 bases. The V segment lost 5 bases and the J segment 6 bases; nucleotides outside the gene matches: 4. Germline lookup yields CDR1 KGHSY and CDR2 FQNENV. CDR3 size: 13 residues. CDR3 sequence: CASSAGTGNGYTF. The DNA of the CDR3 is TGTGCCAGCAGCGCTGGGACAGGGAATGGCTACACCTTC.

This clone was counted once. V gene TRBV4-1 combines with J gene TRBJ1-4; D gene ambiguous. V shed 3 bases and J shed 8 bases, with 13 bases lying between them. CDR1 is MGHRA, CDR2 YSYEKL, per germline. This CDR3 region has 14 residues. CDR3 in amino acids: CASSQGITREKLFF. The DNA of the CDR3 is TGCGCCAGCAGCCAGGGGATTACTAGAGAAAAACTGTTTTTT.

V and J are TRBV4-2 and TRBJ2-7; tentative D call: TRBD1 (5 bases). The ends were cut back, 4 bases at V and 2 bases at J, with 12 bases in the middle. The CDR3 is 14 residues long. In germline, CDR1 is LGHNA, CDR2 YNFKEQ. In DNA, the CDR3 is TGTGCCAGCAGCCCGGCACAGGTTCCCTACGAGCAGTACTTC. Encoded protein: CASSPAQVPYEQYF.

The genes are TRBV5-1 and TRBJ1-3; TRBD1 matches 7 bases. The J segment lost 0 bases and the V segment lost 4 bases, leaving 10 bases of the junction unmatched. From germline, CDR1 is SGHRS and CDR2 YFSETQ. This CDR3 spans 17 amino acids. This chain's CDR3 is CASSPAGGRSSGNTIYF. In DNA, the CDR3 is TGCGCCAGCAGCCCTGCAGGGGGACGTAGCTCTGGAAACACCATATATTTT. Combining the CDR3 with reference TRBV5-1 and TRBJ1-3 gives the whole variable domain KAGVTQTPRYLIKTRGQQVTLSCSPISGHRSVSWYQQTPGQGLQFLFEYFSETQRNKGNFPGRFSGRQFSNSRSEMNVSTLELGDSALYLCASSPAGGRSSGNTIYFGEGSWLTVV.

The V call is TRBV7-2, the J call TRBJ2-3; 7 nucleotides match TRBD2. V shed 1 base, J shed 11 bases, and the junction held 3 bases outside the gene matches. There are 12 residues in the CDR3. The germline V gene has CDR1 SGHTA and CDR2 FQGNSA. CDR3 amino acids: CASSLGGGEQYF. CDR3 bases: TGTGCCAGCAGCTTAGGGGGAGGGGAGCAGTATTTT.

This chain links TRBV7-2 with TRBJ1-6, with D perhaps matching TRBD1 (6 bases). V lost 5 bases, J lost 10 bases, and 18 bases lay in between. The CDR3 runs to 15 residues. Per the germline V gene, CDR1 is SGHTA and CDR2 is FQGNSA. The CDR3 is CASSLGQRGLSPLHF. The DNA for the CDR3 is TGTGCCAGCAGCCTCGGACAGCGCGGATTATCACCCCTCCACTTT.

This sequence joins TRBV18 and TRBJ2-2, with D unresolved. V lost 4 bases and J 5 bases, leaving 29 bases between the germline ends. The CDR3 has 20 residues. Germline V CDR1 and CDR2: KGHSH, LQKENI. In DNA form, the CDR3 reads TGTGCCAGCTCACGAATTATAATAGGCACTACTTATGGTGAGACCGGGGAGCTGTTTTTT. It encodes CASSRIIIGTTYGETGELFF.

The chain has TRBV12-5 and TRBJ1-2, with D possibly being TRBD1 (5 bases). The V end lost 7 bases, the J end lost 8 bases, and 14 bases lay between the germline ends. The CDR3 sequence is 12 residues long. Per the germline V gene, CDR1 is LGHNT and CDR2 is FRNRAP. In nucleotides, the CDR3 is TGTGCTAGTGCCGGCGACAGATTAGGCTACACCTTC. This sequence encodes CASAGDRLGYTF.

The chain employs TRBV5-1 and TRBJ2-2; D is possibly TRBD2 (5 bases). Germline CDR1 and CDR2: SGHRS and YFSETQ. The CDR3 is 13 amino acids. The ends were cut back, 2 bases at V and 7 bases at J, with 9 bases in the middle. CDR3 in amino acids: CASSFDYGGELFF. The CDR3 bases are TGCGCCAGCAGCTTCGACTATGGCGGGGAGCTGTTTTTT. The full variable domain, completed using reference TRBV5-1 and TRBJ2-2, is KAGVTQTPRYLIKTRGQQVTLSCSPISGHRSVSWYQQTPGQGLQFLFEYFSETQRNKGNFPGRFSGRQFSNSRSEMNVSTLELGDSALYLCASSFDYGGELFFGEGSRLTVL.

The chain uses TRBV19 and TRBJ1-2; TRBD1 agrees at 9 bases. The CDR3 covers 16 residues. The germline CDR1 and CDR2 sequences are LNHDA and SQIVND (reference sequence). The trim removed 3 bases at V and 8 bases at J, leaving 13 bases unmatched. As DNA, the CDR3 is TGTGCCAGTAGTATCCCCGGGACAGGGCCTTTCGGGGGCTACACCTTC. Translation: CASSIPGTGPFGGYTF.

The V gene is TRBV6-5, the J gene TRBJ2-7; 8 bases align to TRBD1. The V and J ends lost 0 bases and 1 base, in that order; junction bases with no gene match: 5. Germline CDR1 and CDR2: MNHEY and SVGAGI. CDR3 length: 16 residues. The CDR3 loop reads CASSYSVQGASYEQYF. Here the CDR3 DNA reads TGTGCCAGCAGTTACTCTGTCCAGGGGGCATCCTACGAGCAGTACTTC.